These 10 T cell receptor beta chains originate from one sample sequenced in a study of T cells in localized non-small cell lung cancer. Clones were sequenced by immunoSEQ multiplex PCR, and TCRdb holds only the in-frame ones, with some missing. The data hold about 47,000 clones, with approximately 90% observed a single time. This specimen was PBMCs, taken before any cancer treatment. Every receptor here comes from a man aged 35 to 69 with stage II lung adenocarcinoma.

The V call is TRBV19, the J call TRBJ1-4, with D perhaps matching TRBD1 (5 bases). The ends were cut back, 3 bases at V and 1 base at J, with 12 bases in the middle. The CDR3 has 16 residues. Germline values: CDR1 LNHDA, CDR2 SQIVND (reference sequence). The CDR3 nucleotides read TGTGCCAGTAGTATGGGGCCTCCCGGAACTAATGAAAAACTGTTTTTT. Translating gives CASSMGPPGTNEKLFF.

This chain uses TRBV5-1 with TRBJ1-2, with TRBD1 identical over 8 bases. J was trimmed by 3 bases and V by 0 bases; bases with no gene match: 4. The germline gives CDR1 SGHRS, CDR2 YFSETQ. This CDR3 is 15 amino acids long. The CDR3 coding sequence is TGCGCCAGCAGCTTGGTGGGACAGGCCTACTATGGCTACACCTTC. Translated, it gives CASSLVGQAYYGYTF.

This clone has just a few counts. CDR3 coding DNA: TGTGCCAGCAGTGGCTCAGACTATGGCTACACCTTC. This sequence encodes CASSGSDYGYTF. The chain links TRBV2 to TRBJ1-2; D is unclear. The length of the CDR3 is 12 residues. Germline CDR1 reads SNHLY; CDR2 reads FYNNEI. V was shortened by 4 bases and J by 3 bases, with 6 bases between the two germline ends.

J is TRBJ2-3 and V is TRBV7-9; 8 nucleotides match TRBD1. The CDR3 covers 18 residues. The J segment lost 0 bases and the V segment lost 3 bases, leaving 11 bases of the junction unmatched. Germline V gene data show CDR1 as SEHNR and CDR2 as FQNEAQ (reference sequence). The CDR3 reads CASSFSPDRGFSTDTQYF. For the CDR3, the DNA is TGTGCCAGCAGCTTTTCCCCAGACAGGGGCTTTAGCACAGATACGCAGTATTTT. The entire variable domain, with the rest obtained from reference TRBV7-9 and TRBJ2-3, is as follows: DTGVSQNPRHKITKRGQNVTFRCDPISEHNRLYWYRQTLGQGPEFLTYFQNEAQLEKSRLLSDRFSAERPKGSFSTLEIQRTEQGDSAMYLCASSFSPDRGFSTDTQYFGPGTRLTVL.

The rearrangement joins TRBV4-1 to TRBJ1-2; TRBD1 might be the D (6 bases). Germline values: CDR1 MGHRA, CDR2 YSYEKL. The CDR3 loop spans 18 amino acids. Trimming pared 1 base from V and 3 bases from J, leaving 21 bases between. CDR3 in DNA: TGCGCCAGCAGCCAAGGTTCCCCGGACCGGGACACTTACTATGGCTACACCTTC. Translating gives CASSQGSPDRDTYYGYTF.

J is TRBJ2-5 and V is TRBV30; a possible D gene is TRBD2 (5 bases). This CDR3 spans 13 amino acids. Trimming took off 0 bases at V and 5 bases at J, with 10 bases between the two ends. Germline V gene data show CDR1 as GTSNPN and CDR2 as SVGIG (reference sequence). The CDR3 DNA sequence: TGTGCCTGGAGTGTCGGAGGATACGAGACCCAGTACTTC. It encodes CAWSVGGYETQYF.

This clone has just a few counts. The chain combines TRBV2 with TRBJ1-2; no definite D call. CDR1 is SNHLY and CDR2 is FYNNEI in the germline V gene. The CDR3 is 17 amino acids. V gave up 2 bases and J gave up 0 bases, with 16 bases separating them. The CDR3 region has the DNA TGTGCCAGCAGTGAATCCGGTGGGAACCCCGCTAACTATGGCTACACCTTC. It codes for CASSESGGNPANYGYTF.

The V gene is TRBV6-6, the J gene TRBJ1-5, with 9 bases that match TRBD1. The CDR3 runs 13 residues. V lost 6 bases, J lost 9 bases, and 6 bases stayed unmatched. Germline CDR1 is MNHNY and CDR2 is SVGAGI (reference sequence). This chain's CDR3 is CASSRDREWPQHF. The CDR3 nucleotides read TGTGCCAGCAGCAGGGACAGGGAATGGCCCCAGCATTTT.

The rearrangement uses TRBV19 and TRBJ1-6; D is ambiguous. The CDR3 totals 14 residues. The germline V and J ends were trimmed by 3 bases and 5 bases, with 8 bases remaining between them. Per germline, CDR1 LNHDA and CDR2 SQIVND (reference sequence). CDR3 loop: CASSISADNSPLHF. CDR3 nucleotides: TGTGCCAGTAGTATTTCTGCAGATAATTCACCCCTCCACTTT.

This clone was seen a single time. The CDR3 loop reads CASSYEGHYQETQYF. DNA for the CDR3: TGTGCCAGCAGTTACGAGGGGCATTACCAAGAGACCCAGTACTTC. The genes are TRBV6-6 and TRBJ2-5; either TRBD1 or TRBD2 may supply D (5 bases each). Between the trimmed V and J ends, which lost 2 bases and 0 bases, there was a span of 10 bases. The length of the CDR3 is 15 residues. Per germline, CDR1 MNHNY and CDR2 SVGAGI (reference sequence).